This is a list of T cell receptor beta chains from one sample in a study of PD-1 blockade in classical Hodgkin lymphoma. Sequenced by immunoSEQ multiplex PCR; TCRdb stores in-frame clones only, minus some. The repertoire has roughly 60,000 clones, about 92% of them found once; the top ten carry approximately 8%. This specimen was peripheral blood mononuclear cells (PBMCs), taken before the fourth cycle of nivolumab. These receptors originate from a human donor with classical Hodgkin lymphoma. Each CDR3 is given with its conserved first and last residue. Clone size, where shown, is once, few, many, or a class for clones that have expanded.

v_call clone_size cdr3_aa
TRBV19 . CASRNPGASGGVRGEQFF
TRBV6-1 . CASQDSYEQYF
TRBV7-2 . CASSLTAGFGNQPQHF
TRBV7-6 once CASSLRGRTDTQYF
TRBV5-1 . CASSLAWGPSYEQYF
TRBV7-3 . CASSLEGALNEQFF
TRBV6-5 . CASSIPQGNYNEQFF
TRBV5-1 . CASSSGQTYEQYF
TRBV2 . CASNHLGEQYF
TRBV10-3 once CAISVLAGGDGYGYTF